Detailed here is one T cell receptor beta chain. Antigen unknown. Data came from immunoSEQ multiplex PCR; TCRdb stores just in-frame clones and leaves some out. The table lists about 80,000 clones, roughly 95% of them singletons. Naive CD4 T cells, CD45RO-negative and CD62L-positive, were flow-sorted from PBMCs. The data belong to a study of human versus mouse CDR3 diversity and MHC coevolution. The study's findings and limits: Most of the three human donors had the lowest clonal inequality.

CDR3 size: 11 residues. Germline V lookup: CDR1 DFQATT, CDR2 SNEGSKA (reference sequence). V lost 7 bases and J lost 4; bases outside the gene matches: 3. The chain combines TRBV20-1 with TRBJ2-7; 8 nucleotides agree with TRBD1. This TCR was recovered from a person aged 30 to 69 in good health. The sample consisted of naive CD4+ T cells from blood. Regarding subset: CD45RO-negative CD62L-positive naive CD4 T cells. The CDR3 region is CSVTGGYEQYF. The CDR3, as DNA: TGCAGTGTTACAGGGGGTTACGAGCAGTACTTC.